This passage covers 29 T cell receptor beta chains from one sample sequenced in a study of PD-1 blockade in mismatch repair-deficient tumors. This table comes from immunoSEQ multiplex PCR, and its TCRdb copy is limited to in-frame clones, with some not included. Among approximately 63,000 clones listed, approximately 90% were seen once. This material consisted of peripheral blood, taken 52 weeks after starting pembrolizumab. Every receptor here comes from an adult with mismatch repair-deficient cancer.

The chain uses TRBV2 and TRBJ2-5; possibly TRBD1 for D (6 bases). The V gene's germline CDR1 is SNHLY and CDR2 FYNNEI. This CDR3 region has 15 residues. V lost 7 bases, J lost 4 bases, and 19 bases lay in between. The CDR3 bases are TGTGCCAGCAACCTCGGACAGTCTAAGGGAGAGACCCAGTACTTC. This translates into CASNLGQSKGETQYF.

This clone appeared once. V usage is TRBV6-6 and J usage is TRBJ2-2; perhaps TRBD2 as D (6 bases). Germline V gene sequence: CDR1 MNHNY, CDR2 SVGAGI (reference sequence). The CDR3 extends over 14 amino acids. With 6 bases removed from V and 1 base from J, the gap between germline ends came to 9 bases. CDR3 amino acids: CASRPSENTGELFF. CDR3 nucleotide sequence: TGTGCCAGCAGGCCTAGCGAGAACACCGGGGAGCTGTTTTTT.

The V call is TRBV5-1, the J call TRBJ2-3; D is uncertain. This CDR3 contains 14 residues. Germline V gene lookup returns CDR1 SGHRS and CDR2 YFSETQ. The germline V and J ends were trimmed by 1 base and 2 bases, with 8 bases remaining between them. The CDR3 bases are TGCGCCAGCAGCTTGCGGCAGTCCACAGATACGCAGTATTTT. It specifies CASSLRQSTDTQYF.

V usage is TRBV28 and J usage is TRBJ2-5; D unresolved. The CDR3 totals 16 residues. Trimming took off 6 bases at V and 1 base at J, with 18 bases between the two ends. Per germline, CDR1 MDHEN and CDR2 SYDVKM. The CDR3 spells CASSHQRKPGQETQYF. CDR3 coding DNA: TGTGCCAGCAGCCATCAGAGAAAGCCCGGCCAAGAGACCCAGTACTTC.

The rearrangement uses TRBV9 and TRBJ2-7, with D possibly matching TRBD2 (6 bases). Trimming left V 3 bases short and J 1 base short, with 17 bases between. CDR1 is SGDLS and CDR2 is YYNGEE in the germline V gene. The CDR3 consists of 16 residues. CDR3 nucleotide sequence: TGTGCCAGCAGCGCGTCCGGGGGAACAGGTTCCTACGAGCAGTACTTC. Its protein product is CASSASGGTGSYEQYF.

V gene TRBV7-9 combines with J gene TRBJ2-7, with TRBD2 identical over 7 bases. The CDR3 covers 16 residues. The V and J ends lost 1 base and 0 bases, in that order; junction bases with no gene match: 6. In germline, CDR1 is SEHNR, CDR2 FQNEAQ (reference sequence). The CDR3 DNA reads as TGTGCCAGCAGCTTAGGATCTCGCGGGAGCTCCTACGAGCAGTACTTC. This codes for CASSLGSRGSSYEQYF.

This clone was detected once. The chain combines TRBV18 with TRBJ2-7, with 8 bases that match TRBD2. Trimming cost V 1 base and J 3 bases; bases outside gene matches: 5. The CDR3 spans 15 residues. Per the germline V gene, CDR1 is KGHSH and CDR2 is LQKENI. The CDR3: CASSPRSSGNYEQYF. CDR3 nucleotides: TGTGCCAGCTCACCACGGAGTAGCGGGAACTACGAGCAGTACTTC.

The CDR3 DNA reads TGTGCCAGCAGCGCAGGGGGTCGCTGGGAGACCCAGTACTTC. Protein product: CASSAGGRWETQYF. This rearrangement joins TRBV9 to TRBJ2-5, with 7 bases lining up with TRBD1. The CDR3 loop spans 14 amino acids. V shed 3 bases and J 5 bases; nucleotides not matched to a gene: 7. CDR1 is SGDLS and CDR2 is YYNGEE in the germline V gene.

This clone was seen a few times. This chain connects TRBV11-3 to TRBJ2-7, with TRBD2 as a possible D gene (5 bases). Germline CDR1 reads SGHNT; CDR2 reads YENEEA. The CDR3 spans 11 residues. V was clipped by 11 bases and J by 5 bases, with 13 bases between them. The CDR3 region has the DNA TGTGCCTCCGAGGGCCCGCACGAGCAGTACTTC. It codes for CASEGPHEQYF.

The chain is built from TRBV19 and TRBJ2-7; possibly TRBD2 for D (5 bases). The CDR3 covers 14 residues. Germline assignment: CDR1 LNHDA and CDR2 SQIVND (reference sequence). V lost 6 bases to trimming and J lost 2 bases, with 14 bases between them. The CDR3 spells CASSLAGGPYEQYF. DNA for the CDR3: TGTGCCAGTAGCCTCGCCGGCGGGCCCTACGAGCAGTACTTC.

The chain's CDR3 is CAWTIDGSGANVLTF. DNA of the CDR3: TGTGCCTGGACCATCGACGGGTCTGGGGCCAACGTCCTGACTTTC. The V call is TRBV30, the J call TRBJ2-6; D ambiguous. Germline lookup yields CDR1 GTSNPN and CDR2 SVGIG (reference sequence). This CDR3 has 15 residues. The germline V and J ends were trimmed by 4 bases and 1 base, with 11 bases remaining between them.

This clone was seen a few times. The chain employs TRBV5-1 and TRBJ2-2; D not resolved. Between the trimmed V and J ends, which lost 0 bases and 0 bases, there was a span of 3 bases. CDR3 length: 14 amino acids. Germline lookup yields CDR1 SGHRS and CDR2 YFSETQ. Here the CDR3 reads CASSLVANTGELFF. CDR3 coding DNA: TGCGCCAGCAGCTTGGTGGCGAACACCGGGGAGCTGTTTTTT.

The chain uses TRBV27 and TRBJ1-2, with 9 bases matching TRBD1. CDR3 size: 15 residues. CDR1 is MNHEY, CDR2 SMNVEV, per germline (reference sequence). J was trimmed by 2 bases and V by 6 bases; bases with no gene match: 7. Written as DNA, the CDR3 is TGTGCCAGCAGCCGGACCGGGACAGGGAACTATGGCTACACCTTC. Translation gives CASSRTGTGNYGYTF.

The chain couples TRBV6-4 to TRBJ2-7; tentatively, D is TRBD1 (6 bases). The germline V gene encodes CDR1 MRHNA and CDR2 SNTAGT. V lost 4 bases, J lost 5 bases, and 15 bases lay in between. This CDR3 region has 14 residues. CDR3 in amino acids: CASSGPQGNDEQYF. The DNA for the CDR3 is TGTGCCAGCAGTGGCCCCCAGGGGAACGACGAGCAGTACTTC.

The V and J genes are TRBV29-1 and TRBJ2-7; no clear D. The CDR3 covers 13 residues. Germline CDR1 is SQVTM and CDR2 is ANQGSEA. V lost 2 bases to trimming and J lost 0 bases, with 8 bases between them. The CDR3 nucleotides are TGCAGCGTTGAATCCCCTAGCTCCTACGAGCAGTACTTC. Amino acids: CSVESPSSYEQYF.

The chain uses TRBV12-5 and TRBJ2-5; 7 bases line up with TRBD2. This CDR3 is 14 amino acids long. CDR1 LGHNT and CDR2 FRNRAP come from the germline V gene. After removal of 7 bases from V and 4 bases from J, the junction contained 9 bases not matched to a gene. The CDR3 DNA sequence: TGTGCTAGTGCCCTCGGGGGAGGGCGAGAGACCCAGTACTTC. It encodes CASALGGGRETQYF.

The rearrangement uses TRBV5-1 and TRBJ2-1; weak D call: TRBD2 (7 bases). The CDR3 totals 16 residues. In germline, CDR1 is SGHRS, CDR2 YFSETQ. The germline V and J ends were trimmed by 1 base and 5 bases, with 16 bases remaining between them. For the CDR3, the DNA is TGCGCCAGCAGCTTGAGGGGGGGACTCAACCACAATGAGCAGTTCTTC. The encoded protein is CASSLRGGLNHNEQFF. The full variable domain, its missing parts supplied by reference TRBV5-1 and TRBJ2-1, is KAGVTQTPRYLIKTRGQQVTLSCSPISGHRSVSWYQQTPGQGLQFLFEYFSETQRNKGNFPGRFSGRQFSNSRSEMNVSTLELGDSALYLCASSLRGGLNHNEQFFGPGTRLTVL.

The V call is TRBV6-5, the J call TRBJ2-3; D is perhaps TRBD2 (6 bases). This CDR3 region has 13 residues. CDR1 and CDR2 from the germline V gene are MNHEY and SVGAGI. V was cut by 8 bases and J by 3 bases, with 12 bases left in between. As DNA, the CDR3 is TGTGCCAGCCAGGGTGGAGGGACAGATACGCAGTATTTT. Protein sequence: CASQGGGTDTQYF.

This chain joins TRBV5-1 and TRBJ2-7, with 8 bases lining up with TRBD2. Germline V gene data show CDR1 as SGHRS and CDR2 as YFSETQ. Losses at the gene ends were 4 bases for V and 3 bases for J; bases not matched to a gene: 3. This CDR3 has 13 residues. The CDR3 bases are TGCGCCAGCAGCCAAAGCGGGGGCTACGAGCAGTACTTC. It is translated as CASSQSGGYEQYF.

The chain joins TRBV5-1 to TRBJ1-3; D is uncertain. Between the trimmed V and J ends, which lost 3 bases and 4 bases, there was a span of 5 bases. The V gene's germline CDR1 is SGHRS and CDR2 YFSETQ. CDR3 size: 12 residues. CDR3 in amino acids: CASSSEGNTIYF. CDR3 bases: TGCGCCAGCAGCTCCGAAGGAAACACCATATATTTT.

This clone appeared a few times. The DNA of the CDR3 is TGTGCCAGCAGTTATTGGCCCGGTAGCGAGCAGTACTTC. Translation gives CASSYWPGSEQYF. V is TRBV6-5 and J is TRBJ2-7; D is unclear. This CDR3 comprises 13 residues. Germline V CDR1 and CDR2: MNHEY, SVGAGI. V was pared by 3 bases and J by 6 bases, with 12 bases between.

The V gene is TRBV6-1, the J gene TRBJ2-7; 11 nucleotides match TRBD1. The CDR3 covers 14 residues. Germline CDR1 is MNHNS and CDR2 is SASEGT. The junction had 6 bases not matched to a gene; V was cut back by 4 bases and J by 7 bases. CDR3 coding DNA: TGTGCCAGCAGTGCCGGGACAGGGGGTCAGGAGCAGTACTTC. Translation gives CASSAGTGGQEQYF.

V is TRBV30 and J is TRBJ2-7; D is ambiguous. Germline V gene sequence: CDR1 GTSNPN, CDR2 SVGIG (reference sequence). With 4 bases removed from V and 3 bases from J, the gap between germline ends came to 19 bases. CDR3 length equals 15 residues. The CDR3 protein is CAWTQSSRSNYEQYF. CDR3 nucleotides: TGTGCCTGGACTCAAAGTAGCAGATCTAACTACGAGCAGTACTTC.

The CDR3 here is CASSSVKAKNIQYF. CDR3 DNA: TGTGCCAGCAGCTCCGTCAAAGCCAAAAACATTCAGTACTTC. V usage is TRBV7-9 and J usage is TRBJ2-4; D not resolved. V dropped 4 bases and J dropped 0 bases, with 7 bases sitting between them. Germline CDR1 and CDR2: SEHNR and FQNEAQ (reference sequence). The CDR3 totals 14 residues.

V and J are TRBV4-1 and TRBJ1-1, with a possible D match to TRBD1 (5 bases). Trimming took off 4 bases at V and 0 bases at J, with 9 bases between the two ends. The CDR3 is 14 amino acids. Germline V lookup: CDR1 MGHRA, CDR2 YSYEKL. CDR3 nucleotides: TGCGCCAGCAGCCGACAGACGATGAACACTGAAGCTTTCTTT. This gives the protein CASSRQTMNTEAFF.

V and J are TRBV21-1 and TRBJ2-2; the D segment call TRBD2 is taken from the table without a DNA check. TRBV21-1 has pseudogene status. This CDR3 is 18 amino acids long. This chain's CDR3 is CASSRGGLDPLNTGELFF. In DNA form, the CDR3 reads TGTGCCAGCAGCAGGGGGGGACTAGACCCGCTCAACACCGGGGAGCTGTTTTTT.

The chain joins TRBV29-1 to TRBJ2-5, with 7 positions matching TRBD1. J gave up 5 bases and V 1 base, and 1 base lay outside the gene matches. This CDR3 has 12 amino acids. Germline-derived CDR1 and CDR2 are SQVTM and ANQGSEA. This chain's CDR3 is CSVEGQGETQYF. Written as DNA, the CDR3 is TGCAGCGTTGAAGGACAGGGTGAGACCCAGTACTTC.

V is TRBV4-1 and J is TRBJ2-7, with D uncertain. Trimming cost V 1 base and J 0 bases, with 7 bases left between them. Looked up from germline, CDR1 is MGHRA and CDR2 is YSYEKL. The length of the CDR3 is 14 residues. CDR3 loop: CASSQGDSSYEQYF. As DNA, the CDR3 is TGCGCCAGCAGCCAAGGGGATAGCTCCTACGAGCAGTACTTC.

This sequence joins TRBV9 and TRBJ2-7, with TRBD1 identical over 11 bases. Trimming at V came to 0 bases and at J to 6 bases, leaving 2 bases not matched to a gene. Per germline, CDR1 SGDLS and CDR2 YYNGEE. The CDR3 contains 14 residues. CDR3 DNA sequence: TGTGCCAGCAGCGTAGTGGGACAGGGGGGCGAGCAGTACTTC. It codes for CASSVVGQGGEQYF.